A single T cell receptor beta chain is shown here with its context. The germline gives CDR1 KGHSH, CDR2 LQKENI. V shed 5 bases and J shed 2 bases, with 11 bases lying between them. This CDR3 is built from 14 residues. The data belong to a study of blood T cell repertoires in COVID-19. For the study at large: Acute-phase and convalescent COVID-19 samples originated in the United States, Italy and Spain. PBMCs, B-cell-depleted T cells, or T cells provided the cDNA or gDNA that made up the material.

As processed by the authors: Counts of nucleated cells, estimated from reference gene primer amplification, were obtained. The table came from immunoSEQ multiplex PCR; TCRdb's copy has only in-frame clones and leaves some out. V and J calls and clone size are as listed in that table; D and trimming were resolved from the DNA. This table has some 150,000 clones, 88% appearing once. The receptor was derived from a human donor in a cohort sampled during active COVID-19. The specimen sequenced was peripheral blood. The rearrangement uses TRBV18 and TRBJ2-3; tentative D call: TRBD1 (5 bases). The CDR3 is CASSSRALTDTQYF. CDR3 DNA: TGTGCCAGCTCAAGCAGGGCCCTCACAGATACGCAGTATTTT.